These 15 T cell receptor beta chains share one sample of origin, sequenced in a study of cytomegalovirus exposure and HLA in healthy donors. Primers: 60 Vbeta forward and 13 Jbeta reverse. TCRdb's table, derived via immunoSEQ multiplex PCR, lists solely in-frame clones and lacks some. The top ten clones hold under 2% of a sample with 150,000 to 200,000 clones, around three quarters of them seen once. Sequencing used PBMCs. Receptor source: a man aged 25-45 years in good health and CMV-seronegative.

The chain is built from TRBV19 and TRBJ2-2; D is unresolved. Trimming removed 6 bases at V and 0 bases at J, with 11 bases between. The germline gives CDR1 LNHDA, CDR2 SQIVND (reference sequence). This CDR3 contains 15 residues. This CDR3 is CASRPSAANTGELFF. The CDR3 coding sequence is TGTGCCAGTAGACCGTCCGCAGCGAACACCGGGGAGCTGTTTTTT.

The J gene is TRBJ2-2, the V gene TRBV4-1; 7 bases line up with TRBD1. CDR1 and CDR2 (germline): MGHRA, YSYEKL. V dropped 4 bases and J dropped 7; count of bases not matched to a gene: 12. The CDR3 has 16 residues. The CDR3 sequence: CASSPTPGQLFGELFF. CDR3 DNA sequence: TGCGCCAGCAGCCCTACGCCGGGACAGCTTTTCGGGGAGCTGTTTTTT.

The rearrangement joins TRBV6-1 to TRBJ2-1, with D maybe TRBD1 (5 bases). There are 17 residues in the CDR3. Germline CDR1 and CDR2: MNHNS and SASEGT. The V end was cut by 2 bases, the J end by 2 bases, with 16 bases between. The CDR3 DNA reads as TGTGCCAGCAGTGAATTAGGGGTCCCAAGGACCTACAATGAGCAGTTCTTC. It specifies CASSELGVPRTYNEQFF.

The chain is built from TRBV6-5 and TRBJ2-5, with D possibly matching TRBD1 (5 bases). There are 15 residues in the CDR3. The V and J ends lost 7 bases and 1 base respectively, with 16 bases between them. Germline V gene sequence: CDR1 MNHEY, CDR2 SVGAGI. CDR3 sequence: CASTSWGFSQETQYF. As DNA, the CDR3 is TGTGCCAGCACCTCATGGGGCTTTTCCCAAGAGACCCAGTACTTC.

The chain carries TRBV7-9 and TRBJ1-2, with a tentative D call TRBD1 (5 bases). This CDR3 contains 14 residues. CDR1 and CDR2 (germline): SEHNR, FQNEAQ (reference sequence). Trimming stripped 5 bases from V and 5 bases from J, with 15 bases between. The CDR3 coding sequence is TGTGCCAGCAGCCCGACCGGGGGGTCGTATGGCTACACCTTC. Its protein is CASSPTGGSYGYTF.

The V call is TRBV18, the J call TRBJ2-3; D gene ambiguous. Trimming shortened V by 1 base and J by 4 bases, and 3 bases separated the two germline ends. CDR1 and CDR2 from the germline V gene are KGHSH and LQKENI. There are 12 residues in the CDR3. DNA for the CDR3: TGTGCCAGCTCACCACTCGCAGATACGCAGTATTTT. Amino acid sequence: CASSPLADTQYF.

The chain employs TRBV27 and TRBJ2-7, with D unresolved. V lost 5 bases and J lost 7, with 15 bases in between. Germline V gene data show CDR1 as MNHEY and CDR2 as SMNVEV (reference sequence). The CDR3 length is 13 residues. The CDR3 DNA sequence: TGTGCCAGCAGTGGGCAAGGCAGATTGGAGCAGTACTTC. As protein: CASSGQGRLEQYF.

The V call is TRBV5-6, the J call TRBJ2-7; the match to TRBD2 covers 12 bases. This CDR3 region has 16 residues. V lost 4 bases to trimming and J lost 3 bases; unmatched junction nucleotides: 8. From germline, CDR1 is SGHDT and CDR2 YYEEEE. In nucleotides, the CDR3 is TGTGCCAGCAGCGAGACCGGGACTAGCGGGCACTACGAGCAGTACTTC. As protein: CASSETGTSGHYEQYF.

The V gene is TRBV20-1, the J gene TRBJ2-3; TRBD1 agrees at 7 bases. CDR1 is DFQATT and CDR2 is SNEGSKA in the germline V gene (reference sequence). Trimming took 6 bases from V and 8 from J; bases not matched to a gene: 2. The CDR3 is 10 amino acids. CDR3 nucleotide sequence: TGCAGTGCCACAGGGGTTACGCAGTATTTT. Protein product: CSATGVTQYF.

V is TRBV9 and J is TRBJ1-4, with no clear D. V lost 1 base, J lost 0 bases, and 10 bases lay in between. This CDR3 region has 16 residues. From germline, CDR1 is SGDLS and CDR2 YYNGEE. CDR3 loop: CASSVTRTSTNEKLFF. The DNA for the CDR3 is TGTGCCAGCAGCGTAACCAGGACTTCAACTAATGAAAAACTGTTTTTT.

The CDR3 spells CASSHSTGLLFYEQYF. The CDR3 bases are TGTGCCAGCAGCCACTCGACAGGGCTTCTCTTCTACGAGCAGTACTTC. J is TRBJ2-7 and V is TRBV5-6; 7 bases are shared with TRBD1. V lost 4 bases to trimming and J lost 3 bases; unmatched junction nucleotides: 13. This CDR3 has 16 amino acids. Germline-derived CDR1 and CDR2 are SGHDT and YYEEEE.

The chain links TRBV6-5 to TRBJ2-3; TRBD2 aligns across 7 bases. Germline CDR1 and CDR2: MNHEY and SVGAGI. This CDR3 comprises 15 residues. V shed 8 bases and J 2 bases; nucleotides not matched to a gene: 10. The chain's CDR3 is CASASPGGNTDTQYF. The CDR3 region has the DNA TGTGCCAGCGCTAGTCCGGGAGGAAACACAGATACGCAGTATTTT.

This clone has a handful of counts. Written as DNA, the CDR3 is TGTGCCAGCAGCGCCCCGGGACAGCTTCGATACGAGCAGTACTTC. It codes for CASSAPGQLRYEQYF. The gene calls are TRBV7-9 and TRBJ2-7; 7 nucleotides agree with TRBD1. Per germline, CDR1 SEHNR and CDR2 FQNEAQ (reference sequence). The CDR3 is 15 amino acids. V lost 5 bases to trimming and J lost 4 bases; unmatched junction nucleotides: 11.

This clone has more than one count but fewer than ten. The chain employs TRBV11-2 and TRBJ2-1, with TRBD2 as a possible D gene (7 bases). This CDR3 comprises 16 residues. V dropped 5 bases and J dropped 3 bases, with 17 bases sitting between them. CDR1 is SGHAT, CDR2 FQNNGV, per germline. The CDR3 region is CASSQDGGGNYNEQFF. CDR3 nucleotide sequence: TGTGCCAGCAGCCAAGATGGGGGGGGCAACTACAATGAGCAGTTCTTC. The variable domain in full, completed from reference TRBV11-2 and TRBJ2-1, reads EAGVAQSPRYKIIEKRQSVAFWCNPISGHATLYWYQQILGQGPKLLIQFQNNGVVDDSQLPKDRFSAERLKGVDSTLKIQPAKLEDSAVYLCASSQDGGGNYNEQFFGPGTRLTVL.

In nucleotides, the CDR3 is TGTGCCTGGAGGGCCAGGGCAAATAATTCACCCCTCCACTTT. This sequence encodes CAWRARANNSPLHF. The chain carries TRBV30 and TRBJ1-6, with D possibly matching TRBD1 (5 bases). The germline V gene encodes CDR1 GTSNPN and CDR2 SVGIG (reference sequence). Trimming stripped 3 bases from V and 5 bases from J, with 11 bases between. The CDR3 is made up of 14 amino acids.